This T cell receptor (beta chain) is from a study of OX40 agonist ivuxolimab in advanced cancers. For the wider study: Ivuxolimab, which targeted the costimulatory receptor OX40 (CD134), was an agonistic, fully human IgG2 monoclonal antibody. Partial responses occurred in three dose-escalation patients, of whom one had hepatocellular carcinoma and two had cutaneous melanoma. Patients were allowed to have had prior anti-PD-1, anti-PD-L1 or anti-CTLA-4 therapy, and 40% of the dose-escalation patients had been treated with checkpoint inhibitors. Intravenous ivuxolimab was administered to patients every 2 weeks at six dose levels: 0.01, 0.1, 0.3, 1.5, 3 and 10 mg/kg. Among the approximately 54 dose-escalation patients, about 19 had hepatocellular carcinoma, around 15 melanoma, 9 renal cell carcinoma and 9 head and neck cancer. Peripheral TCRbeta sequencing aimed to test whether ivuxolimab altered TCR sequence diversity and caused clonal T-cell expansion. The paper covers the monotherapy dose-escalation part of the phase I ivuxolimab trial, which included N ≈ 50 patients. A male proportion of around 80% and a mean age of around 60 years, ranging from about 23 to 79, were recorded for the dose-escalation cohort. Results the study describes overall, beyond this receptor: After ivuxolimab, CD8+ T cells had more expanded clones than CD4+ T cells on average. Low levels of normalized T-cell clonal expansion were also seen in some nonresponding patients. At doses of 0.1 to 3.0 mg/kg, clonal expansion of both CD4+ and CD8+ blood T cells was observed from baseline to week 6. Antigen specificity was not determined for the clonally expanded peripheral T cells. Partial responders in the 0.1-3.0 mg/kg groups had among the lowest normalized peripheral clonal expansion, especially among CD8+ T cells.

CDR1 DFQATT and CDR2 SNEGSKA are derived from the germline V gene (reference sequence). The trim is 7 bases for V and 0 bases for J, with a gap of 6 bases between the germline ends. Taken from cysteine to phenylalanine, the CDR3 has 11 residues. Only the CDR3 DNA stays, 33 bases, in frame from base 1. The trial excluded patients who had a history of autoimmune disease or were on systemic immunosuppression. Peripheral blood for TCR sequencing was collected from all dose cohorts at baseline, on cycle 4 day 1, and on cycle 7 day 1. Samples came from an open-label, multicenter, first-in-human phase I dose-escalation trial of ivuxolimab. Adults with locally advanced or metastatic melanoma, renal cell, hepatocellular, or head and neck squamous cell carcinoma were enrolled in the trial. CD4+ and CD8+ T cells were sorted separately from peripheral blood before TCR sequencing. For this clone: Its antigen remains undetermined. Base qualities are not recorded, but no much larger clone differs from it by a single base.

For sequencing of the TCRbeta CDR3 region, genomic DNA was extracted from the sorted cells. The immunoSEQ Assay was used for sequencing of TCRbeta CDR3 regions. What TCRdb holds here is the immuneACCESS table cut down to in-frame rearrangements. Part of the clones is not present; checked against another copy, under half of the missing clones reflect an unresolved V gene, and the others are unexplained. The sample table shows more than 85,000 clones, and roughly 90% are seen once. 0.27% of the sample rests with the top ten. The chain employs TRBV20-1 and TRBJ1-2, with the D gene not confidently named. This receptor was identified in an adult with an advanced solid tumor such as melanoma, head and neck, liver or kidney cancer. Sequences were derived from CD4+ or CD8+ T cells sorted from blood, sampled in a trial of the OX40 agonist ivuxolimab. The CDR3 has the sequence CSERANYGYTF. The bases read TGCAGTGAAAGGGCTAACTATGGCTACACCTTC.